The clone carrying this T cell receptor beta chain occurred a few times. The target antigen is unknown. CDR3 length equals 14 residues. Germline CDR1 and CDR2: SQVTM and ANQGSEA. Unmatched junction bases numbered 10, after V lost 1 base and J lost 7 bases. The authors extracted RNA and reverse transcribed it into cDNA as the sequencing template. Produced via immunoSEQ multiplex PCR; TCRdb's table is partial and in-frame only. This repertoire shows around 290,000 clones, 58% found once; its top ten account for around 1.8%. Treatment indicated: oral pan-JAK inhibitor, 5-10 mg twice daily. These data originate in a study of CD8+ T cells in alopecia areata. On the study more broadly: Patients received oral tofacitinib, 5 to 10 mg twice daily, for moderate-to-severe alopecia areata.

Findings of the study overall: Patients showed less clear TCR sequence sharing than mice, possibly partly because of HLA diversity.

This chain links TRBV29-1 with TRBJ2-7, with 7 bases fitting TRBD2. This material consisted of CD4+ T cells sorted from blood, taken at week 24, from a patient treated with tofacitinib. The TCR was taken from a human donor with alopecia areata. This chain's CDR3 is CSVEVSWGGGEQYF. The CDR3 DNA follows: TGCAGCGTTGAAGTCAGTTGGGGGGGAGGAGAGCAGTACTTC.